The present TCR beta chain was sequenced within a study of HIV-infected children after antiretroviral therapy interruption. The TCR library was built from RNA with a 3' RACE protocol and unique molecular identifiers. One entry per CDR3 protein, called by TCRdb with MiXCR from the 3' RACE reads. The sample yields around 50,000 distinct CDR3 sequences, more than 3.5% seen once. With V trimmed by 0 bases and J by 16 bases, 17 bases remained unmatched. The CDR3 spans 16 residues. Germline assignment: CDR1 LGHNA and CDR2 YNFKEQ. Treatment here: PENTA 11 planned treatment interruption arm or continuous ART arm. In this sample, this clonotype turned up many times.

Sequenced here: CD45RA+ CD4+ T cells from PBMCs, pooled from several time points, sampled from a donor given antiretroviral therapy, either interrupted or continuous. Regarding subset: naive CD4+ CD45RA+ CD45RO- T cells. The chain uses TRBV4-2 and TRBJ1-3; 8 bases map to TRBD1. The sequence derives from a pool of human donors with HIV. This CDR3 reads CASSQETGDSGNTLYF. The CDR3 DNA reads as TGTGCCAGCAGCCAAGAGACAGGGGATTCTGGAAATACGCTCTATTTT.